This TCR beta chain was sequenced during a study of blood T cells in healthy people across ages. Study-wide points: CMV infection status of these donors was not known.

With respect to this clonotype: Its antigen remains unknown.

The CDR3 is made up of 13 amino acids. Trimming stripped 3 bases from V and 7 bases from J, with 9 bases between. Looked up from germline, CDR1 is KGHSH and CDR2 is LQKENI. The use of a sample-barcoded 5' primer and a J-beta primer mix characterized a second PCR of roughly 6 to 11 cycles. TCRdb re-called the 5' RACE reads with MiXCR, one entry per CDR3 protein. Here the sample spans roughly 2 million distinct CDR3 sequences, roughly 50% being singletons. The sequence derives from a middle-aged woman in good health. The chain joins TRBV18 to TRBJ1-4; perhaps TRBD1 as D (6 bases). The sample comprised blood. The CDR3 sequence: CASSPGHLEKLFF. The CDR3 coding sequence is TGTGCCAGCTCACCGGGACATCTTGAAAAACTGTTTTTT.